The 23 T cell receptor beta chains given below trace back to one sample, sequenced in a study of Ad26.COV2.S vaccination and SARS-CoV-2 variants. Treatment in this sample: some 20 received Ad26.COV2.S at low or high dose, single or two shots; a few received placebo; per-sample allocation not given. Day 63 following the first vaccine or placebo injection was when the samples were taken. The data were produced by immunoSEQ multiplex PCR, yet TCRdb's version contains in-frame clones alone and is incomplete. The sample lists around 300,000 clones, around 89% occurring once. The sequencing here drew on peripheral blood, taken in a trial of Ad26.COV2.S vaccine versus placebo. The receptor source for this set is a person aged 18-60 years who received the Ad26.COV2.S COVID-19 vaccine or a placebo.

The chain recombines TRBV4-2 with TRBJ2-1; possible D gene TRBD1, 5 bases. The germline V gene has CDR1 LGHNA and CDR2 YNFKEQ. Trimming stripped 0 bases from V and 1 base from J, with 13 bases between. The CDR3 spans 17 residues. The CDR3 DNA follows: TGTGCCAGCAGCCAAGAGGAACAGGACGATTCCTACAATGAGCAGTTCTTC. This encodes CASSQEEQDDSYNEQFF.

This sequence joins TRBV7-8 and TRBJ1-5, with TRBD1 as a possible D gene (5 bases). The CDR3 contains 15 residues. The V and J ends lost 4 bases and 8 bases respectively, with 18 bases between them. Germline assignment: CDR1 SGHVS and CDR2 FQNEAQ. CDR3 DNA sequence: TGTGCCAGCAGCTCCTCCCACGGGGCGGAGGAGCCCCAGCATTTT. Encoded protein: CASSSSHGAEEPQHF.

The rearrangement links TRBV28 to TRBJ1-3; no reliable D call. The V end was cut by 6 bases, the J end by 4 bases, with 13 bases between. Germline-derived CDR1 and CDR2 are MDHEN and SYDVKM. This CDR3 spans 14 amino acids. The CDR3 coding sequence is TGTGCCAGCAGCAGACTCTCGGGCGGAAACACCATATATTTT. It yields the protein CASSRLSGGNTIYF.

The chain carries TRBV9 and TRBJ1-2, with 7 positions matching TRBD1. Trimming removed 4 bases from V and 6 bases from J; junction bases left unmatched: 6. CDR3 size: 13 residues. CDR1 is SGDLS and CDR2 is YYNGEE in the germline V gene. The CDR3 region is CASSQDRWDGYTF. CDR3 in DNA: TGTGCCAGCAGCCAGGACAGGTGGGATGGCTACACCTTC.

This chain links TRBV9 with TRBJ2-3, with 8 positions matching TRBD2. Germline V gene lookup returns CDR1 SGDLS and CDR2 YYNGEE. V lost 3 bases and J lost 3; bases outside the gene matches: 9. The CDR3 has 16 residues. The CDR3, as DNA: TGTGCCAGCAGCGCCCACGGGGGGGGGCTAACAGATACGCAGTATTTT. Its protein is CASSAHGGGLTDTQYF.

This clone occurred once. The chain is built from TRBV18 and TRBJ1-2; 8 positions agree with TRBD1. In germline, CDR1 is KGHSH, CDR2 LQKENI. V shed 3 bases, J shed 4 bases, and the junction held 7 bases outside the gene matches. The CDR3 contains 15 residues. DNA of the CDR3: TGTGCCAGCTCACCCAATTCGGACAGGGCCTATGGCTACACCTTC. Translation: CASSPNSDRAYGYTF.

This chain uses TRBV9 with TRBJ2-5, with 8 positions matching TRBD2. Germline V gives CDR1 SGDLS, CDR2 YYNGEE. V was pared by 3 bases and J by 5 bases, with 6 bases of the junction left unmatched. CDR3 length: 14 amino acids. The CDR3 coding sequence is TGTGCCAGCAGCGCTTATAGCGGGGCGGAGACCCAGTACTTC. Translation gives CASSAYSGAETQYF.

The J gene is TRBJ2-5, the V gene TRBV6-5; no reliable D call. Trimming took 11 bases from V and 2 from J, leaving 12 bases between them. Germline CDR1 is MNHEY and CDR2 is SVGAGI. This CDR3 comprises 12 residues. CDR3 sequence: CAAGQAQETQYF. CDR3 DNA: TGTGCCGCCGGGCAGGCGCAAGAGACCCAGTACTTC.

The chain is built from TRBV5-4 and TRBJ2-2; TRBD1 is a possible D gene (5 bases). From germline, CDR1 is SGHNT and CDR2 YYREEE (reference sequence). The CDR3 runs to 15 residues. Trimming shortened V by 0 bases and J by 3 bases, and 9 bases separated the two germline ends. The CDR3 is CASSLGQGYTGELFF. The CDR3 DNA sequence: TGTGCCAGCAGCTTGGGGCAGGGCTACACCGGGGAGCTGTTTTTT.

The CDR3 DNA follows: TGTGCCAGCAGCTTAACGCTCGGTGGGCTAGCGGGAGGGGGGGCCACAGATACGCAGTATTTT. It encodes CASSLTLGGLAGGGATDTQYF. The chain joins TRBV7-6 to TRBJ2-3; 12 positions match TRBD2. CDR1 is SGHVS, CDR2 FNYEAQ, per germline. V shed 2 bases and J 2 bases; nucleotides not matched to a gene: 17. CDR3 length: 21 amino acids.

The V gene is TRBV29-1, the J gene TRBJ2-7; D is possibly TRBD1 or TRBD2 (5 bases each). V was pared by 0 bases and J by 0 bases, with 9 bases between. Germline V gene lookup returns CDR1 SQVTM and CDR2 ANQGSEA. This CDR3 is 14 amino acids long. This CDR3 reads CSVEDRESSYEQYF. The CDR3 nucleotides read TGCAGCGTTGAAGACAGGGAGAGCTCCTACGAGCAGTACTTC.

Regarding this clone: This CDR3 is also generated by other DNA sequences in the sample. The V call is TRBV30, the J call TRBJ1-5; D call uncertain. The V end was cut by 0 bases, the J end by 4 bases, with 4 bases between. CDR3 length: 12 amino acids. Germline V CDR1 and CDR2: GTSNPN, SVGIG (reference sequence). The CDR3 sequence: CAWSVRNQPQHF. DNA of the CDR3: TGTGCCTGGAGTGTCAGGAATCAGCCCCAGCATTTT.

CDR3 residues: CSVVGILGAGQETQYF. DNA of the CDR3: TGCAGCGTTGTGGGTATCTTGGGGGCAGGACAAGAGACCCAGTACTTC. The genes are TRBV29-1 and TRBJ2-5; TRBD1 is a possible D gene (6 bases). The CDR3 spans 16 residues. Per the germline V gene, CDR1 is SQVTM and CDR2 is ANQGSEA. V lost 4 bases to trimming and J lost 2 bases, with 20 bases between them.

CDR3 sequence (DNA): TGTGCCAGCAGTCGACCCCCTAGCACAGATACGCAGTATTTT. Amino acids: CASSRPPSTDTQYF. The chain carries TRBV5-6 and TRBJ2-3; D is undetermined. Germline CDR1 reads SGHDT; CDR2 reads YYEEEE. Between the trimmed V and J ends, which lost 5 bases and 0 bases, there was a span of 10 bases. This CDR3 contains 14 residues.

In this sample, this clone turned up once. V and J are TRBV7-2 and TRBJ2-7; D is unresolved. Looked up from germline, CDR1 is SGHTA and CDR2 is FQGNSA. This CDR3 spans 15 amino acids. Trimming removed 5 bases from V and 2 bases from J, with 16 bases in between. CDR3 protein: CASSPEVGYTYEQYF. The CDR3, as DNA: TGTGCCAGCAGCCCCGAAGTAGGTTATACCTACGAGCAGTACTTC.

The chain links TRBV12-3 or TRBV12-4 to TRBJ2-3; 7 bases fit TRBD2. After removal of 6 bases from V and 12 bases from J, the junction contained 12 bases not matched to a gene. The CDR3 totals 13 residues. CDR3 DNA: TGTGCCAGCAGCTCGGACACTAGCGACCCCCAGTATTTT. Its protein product is CASSSDTSDPQYF.

The chain couples TRBV11-2 to TRBJ2-7; tentatively, D is TRBD1 (5 bases). Trimming removed 0 bases at V and 3 bases at J, with 9 bases between. The CDR3 extends over 14 amino acids. Germline assignment: CDR1 SGHAT and CDR2 FQNNGV. CDR3 sequence (DNA): TGTGCCAGCAGCTTAGACCGGACAAGCTACGAGCAGTACTTC. The encoded protein is CASSLDRTSYEQYF. The entire variable domain, with the rest obtained from reference TRBV11-2 and TRBJ2-7, is as follows: EAGVAQSPRYKIIEKRQSVAFWCNPISGHATLYWYQQILGQGPKLLIQFQNNGVVDDSQLPKDRFSAERLKGVDSTLKIQPAKLEDSAVYLCASSLDRTSYEQYFGPGTRLTVT.

The J gene is TRBJ2-5, the V gene TRBV9, with 8 bases lining up with TRBD2. The CDR3 length is 15 residues. V shed 2 bases, J shed 0 bases, and the junction held 3 bases outside the gene matches. Germline V gives CDR1 SGDLS, CDR2 YYNGEE. The CDR3 DNA sequence: TGTGCCAGCAGCGTGGTAGCGGGGTACCAAGAGACCCAGTACTTC. The encoded protein is CASSVVAGYQETQYF.

The CDR3: CASSPGAGRSSPLHF. The CDR3 nucleotides read TGTGCCAGCAGCCCAGGTGCAGGCCGAAGTTCACCCCTCCACTTT. The chain combines TRBV7-2 with TRBJ1-6; no firm D call. V dropped 5 bases and J dropped 9 bases, with 17 bases sitting between them. This CDR3 has 15 residues. Germline lookup yields CDR1 SGHTA and CDR2 FQGNSA.

As DNA, the CDR3 is TGTGCCAGCAGCGTAGGGGCAGAACTCTACGAGCAGTACTTC. It codes for CASSVGAELYEQYF. The chain is built from TRBV9 and TRBJ2-7; D is undetermined. Germline CDR1 SGDLS, CDR2 YYNGEE. The V and J ends lost 0 bases and 3 bases respectively, with 10 bases between them. The CDR3 has 14 amino acids.

This clone was recorded only once. The J gene is TRBJ2-2, the V gene TRBV9; D not resolved. Trimming took off 2 bases at V and 1 base at J, with 9 bases between the two ends. The CDR3 totals 15 residues. CDR1 is SGDLS, CDR2 YYNGEE, per germline. Here the CDR3 reads CASSVSAENTGELFF. In DNA form, the CDR3 reads TGTGCCAGCAGCGTGAGTGCTGAGAACACCGGGGAGCTGTTTTTT.

This clone has a single count. The gene calls are TRBV29-1 and TRBJ1-1; 9 positions agree with TRBD1. This CDR3 comprises 15 residues. J lost 4 bases, V lost 6 bases, and 12 bases had no gene match. CDR1 is SQVTM, CDR2 ANQGSEA, per germline. DNA of the CDR3: TGCAGCGTGATCGGACAGGGGAGGCGAGGCACTGAAGCTTTCTTT. It translates to CSVIGQGRRGTEAFF.

The rearrangement uses TRBV7-8 and TRBJ1-2, with D unclear. The V end lost 4 bases, the J end lost 7 bases, and 13 bases lay between the germline ends. The CDR3 totals 13 residues. Per the germline V gene, CDR1 is SGHVS and CDR2 is FQNEAQ. CDR3 sequence (DNA): TGTGCCAGCAGCTCCCACTCCGCCGCTGGCTACACCTTC. Translation gives CASSSHSAAGYTF.